This section outlines one T cell receptor beta chain sequence together with its context. Antigen: not known. These data belong to a study of CD8+CD57+ T cells in acquired aplastic anemia. Study-level background: DNA from sorted CD4+ and CD8+ cells averaged about 3.2 ug. Study outcomes and limitations: In CD8+ cells, Simpson's diversity showed no significant difference between patients and controls.

By flow cytometry, patients selected for sequencing had shown an expansion of CD8+CD57+ cells. There are 15 residues in the CDR3. In germline, CDR1 is LNHNV, CDR2 YYDKDF (reference sequence). The ends were cut back, 5 bases at V and 2 bases at J, with 13 bases in the middle. According to the study, genomic DNA was the template for TCR beta VDJ and CDR3 profiling. Each CDR3 protein gets one entry after TCRdb re-called the reads with MiXCR. Counted here are about 470,000 distinct CDR3 sequences, less than 35% occurring once; the ten biggest clones make up roughly 0.8%. This TCR was sampled from a human donor with aplastic anemia. This chain joins TRBV15 and TRBJ2-1, with a tentative D call TRBD2 (6 bases). Input material: sorted CD4+, CD8+, or CD8+CD57+ T cells (not recorded which) from PBMCs. CDR3 protein: CATSGLGGTYNEQFF. The CDR3 DNA reads TGTGCCACCAGCGGCCTTGGCGGGACCTACAATGAGCAGTTCTTC.